A single sample is the source of the 3 T cell receptor beta chains below, sequenced in a study of cytomegalovirus exposure and HLA in healthy donors. The PCR used 60 Vbeta and 13 Jbeta primers. The data were produced by immunoSEQ multiplex PCR, yet TCRdb's version contains in-frame clones alone and is incomplete. The sample includes approximately 100,000 clones, around 81% of them seen just once. The sample was PBMCs. The receptors originated from a young woman in good health and CMV-seronegative.

This clone was observed a single time. This rearrangement joins TRBV7-9 to TRBJ2-5, with D possibly matching TRBD1 (5 bases). The assigned J gene may be wrong: the sequence end matches TRBJ2-7 better. In germline, CDR1 is SEHNR, CDR2 FQNEAQ (reference sequence). The CDR3 length is 15 residues. The CDR3 sequence: CASSLGSLAGREQYF. The CDR3, as DNA: TGTGCCAGCAGCTTAGGCAGTCTTGCAGGGCGCGAGCAGTACTTC.

V and J are TRBV7-8 and TRBJ2-7, with D perhaps matching TRBD2 (6 bases). The length of the CDR3 is 17 residues. Trimming shortened V by 6 bases and J by 0 bases, and 21 bases separated the two germline ends. The germline V gene encodes CDR1 SGHVS and CDR2 FQNEAQ. CDR3 amino acids: CASSSQRSRDFSYEQYF. The DNA for the CDR3 is TGTGCCAGCAGTTCACAAAGGAGCCGGGACTTCTCCTACGAGCAGTACTTC.

This clone was counted a few times. The chain joins TRBV10-3 to TRBJ2-7; possibly TRBD2 for D (5 bases). The V gene's germline CDR1 is ENHRY and CDR2 SYGVKD. Between the trimmed V and J ends, which lost 4 bases and 6 bases, there was a span of 10 bases. This CDR3 spans 12 amino acids. CDR3: CAISGGSPEQYF. DNA for the CDR3: TGTGCCATCAGTGGAGGGAGCCCCGAGCAGTACTTC.